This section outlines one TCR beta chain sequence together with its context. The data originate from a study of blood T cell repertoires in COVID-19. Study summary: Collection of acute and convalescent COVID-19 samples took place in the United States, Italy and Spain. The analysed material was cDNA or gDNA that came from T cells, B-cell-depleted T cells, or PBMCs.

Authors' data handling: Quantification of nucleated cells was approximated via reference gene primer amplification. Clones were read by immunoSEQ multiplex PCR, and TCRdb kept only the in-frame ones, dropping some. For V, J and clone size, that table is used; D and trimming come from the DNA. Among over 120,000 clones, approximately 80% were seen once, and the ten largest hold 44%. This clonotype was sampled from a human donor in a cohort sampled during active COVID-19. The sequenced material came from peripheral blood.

CDR3 nucleotide sequence: TGTGCCAGCAGCCGGAGCGGGGGGAGCACAGATACGCAGTATTTT. Translated: CASSRSGGSTDTQYF. The J gene is TRBJ2-3, the V gene TRBV5-4; 9 bases are a match to TRBD2. The germline gives CDR1 SGHNT, CDR2 YYREEE (reference sequence). J gave up 0 bases and V 4 bases, and 3 bases lay outside the gene matches. CDR3 length: 15 residues.